This T cell receptor (beta chain) is drawn from a study of T cell clonality in common variable immunodeficiency. Regarding the study as a whole: Fewer TCRbeta clones were shared among CVID subjects than controls. Fewer deletions and N-nucleotide insertions were reportedly seen in common variable immunodeficiency TCR beta sequences.

Libraries were prepared by immunoSEQ multiplex PCR; TCRdb keeps only in-frame clonotypes and omits some of them. The sample shows about 23,000 clones, none of them appearing just once. CVID subjects were some 15 female and 25 to 35 male, aged roughly 9 to 70. V gave up 8 bases and J gave up 0 bases; unmatched junction bases: 11. The CDR3 spans 16 residues. The V gene's germline CDR1 is ENHRY and CDR2 SYGVKD. In its sample, this clone was seen many times. Its antigen remains unknown. The CDR3 extends 3 residues past the end of the read, so its final part is completed from the germline J gene. The sequence was collected from a human donor with common variable immunodeficiency. The sample taken for sequencing was peripheral blood mononuclear cells. The chain joins TRBV10-3 to TRBJ2-3; 7 bases match TRBD1. CDR3: CAIGVTGASSTDTQYF. Partial CDR3 DNA: TGTGCCATCGGGGTAACAGGGGCTTCTAGCACAGATACG.